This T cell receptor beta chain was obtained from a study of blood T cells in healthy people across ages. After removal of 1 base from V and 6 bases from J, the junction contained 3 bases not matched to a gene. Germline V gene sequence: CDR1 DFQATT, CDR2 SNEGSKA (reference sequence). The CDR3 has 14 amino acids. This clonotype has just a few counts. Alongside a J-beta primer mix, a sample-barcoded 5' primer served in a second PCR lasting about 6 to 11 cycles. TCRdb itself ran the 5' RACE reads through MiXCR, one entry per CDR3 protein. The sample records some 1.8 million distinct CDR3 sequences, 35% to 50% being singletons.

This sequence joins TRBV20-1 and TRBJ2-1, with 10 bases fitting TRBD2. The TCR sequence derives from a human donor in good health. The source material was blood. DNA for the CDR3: TGCAGTGCTAGAGTGCTAGCGGGGGTCAATGAGCAGTTCTTC. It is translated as CSARVLAGVNEQFF.